This entry lists 21 T cell receptor beta chains sequenced from one sample in a study of patients and donors after allogeneic stem cell transplantation. TCRdb recomputed calls from the RT-PCR reads with MiXCR, one row per CDR3 protein. Among over 400,000 distinct CDR3 sequences listed, 16% were seen once. Sequencing used blood, either unsorted or a sorted T cell fraction (not recorded which). The receptors were sampled from a human donor who was either an allogeneic HSCT recipient or a stem cell or donor lymphocyte infusion donor (not recorded which). It is not recorded whose cells these are; they may come from a transplant donor.

The chain links TRBV4-1 to TRBJ1-1; possibly TRBD1 for D (5 bases). The CDR3 is 14 residues long. Trimming removed 4 bases at V and 6 bases at J, with 15 bases between. Germline CDR1 is MGHRA and CDR2 is YSYEKL. The CDR3 DNA sequence: TGCGCCAGCAGCCCCCGACAGACTAGGCCTGAAGCTTTCTTT. Its translation is CASSPRQTRPEAFF.

This clonotype was seen a handful of times. The chain employs TRBV28 and TRBJ1-6; D is undetermined. With 3 bases removed from V and 7 bases from J, the gap between germline ends came to 4 bases. The CDR3 totals 12 residues. CDR1 and CDR2 (germline): MDHEN, SYDVKM. CDR3 nucleotides: TGTGCCAGCAGTTTCTGGAATTCACCCCTCCACTTT. Amino acids: CASSFWNSPLHF.

The sample holds a few counts of this clonotype. The chain uses TRBV6-5 and TRBJ1-1; the D is unclear. Germline V gene data show CDR1 as MNHEY and CDR2 as SVGAGI. The germline V and J ends were trimmed by 0 bases and 0 bases, with 8 bases remaining between them. The CDR3 runs 15 residues. The CDR3 loop reads CASSYSSGVNTEAFF. Written as DNA, the CDR3 is TGTGCCAGCAGTTACTCGAGTGGCGTGAACACTGAAGCTTTCTTT.

The J gene is TRBJ2-1, the V gene TRBV7-2; D could derive from TRBD1 or TRBD2 (5 bases each). Trimming cost V 3 bases and J 15 bases, with 12 bases left between them. This CDR3 contains 11 residues. Germline V gene lookup returns CDR1 SGHTA and CDR2 FQGNSA. The chain's CDR3 is CASSFGAPLFF. The CDR3 DNA reads TGTGCCAGCAGCTTCGGGGCCCCCTTGTTCTTC.

The chain employs TRBV2 and TRBJ2-1, with TRBD2 matching over 8 bases. CDR1 and CDR2 from the germline V gene are SNHLY and FYNNEI. This CDR3 spans 14 amino acids. Trimming took 7 bases from V and 8 from J; bases not matched to a gene: 10. Here the CDR3 reads CASTGGAGDHEQFF. The CDR3 region has the DNA TGTGCCAGCACCGGGGGAGCGGGAGATCATGAGCAGTTCTTC.

This chain links TRBV6-2 or TRBV6-3 with TRBJ2-7, with 9 nucleotides matching TRBD1. The CDR3 has 16 residues. J lost 2 bases, V lost 7 bases, and 12 bases had no gene match. The germline V gene has CDR1 MNHEY and CDR2 SVGEGT. The CDR3: CASNRRTGQGPYEQYF. DNA for the CDR3: TGTGCCAGCAATCGACGAACGGGACAGGGTCCCTACGAGCAGTACTTC.

The chain couples TRBV4-3 to TRBJ2-5; 7 bases fit TRBD2. Germline lookup yields CDR1 LGHNA and CDR2 YSLEER. After removal of 1 base from V and 5 bases from J, the junction contained 7 bases not matched to a gene. The CDR3 contains 15 residues. The CDR3 is CASSQGRGGPETQYF. CDR3 DNA sequence: TGCGCCAGCAGCCAAGGAAGGGGAGGGCCGGAGACCCAGTACTTC.

This clonotype was seen more than once but under ten times. This chain connects TRBV4-1 to TRBJ1-5; D not certain. V lost 3 bases to trimming and J lost 4 bases, with 4 bases between them. This CDR3 has 12 amino acids. CDR1 is MGHRA, CDR2 YSYEKL, per germline. This chain's CDR3 is CASSHLNQPQHF. As DNA, the CDR3 is TGCGCCAGCAGCCACCTTAATCAGCCCCAGCATTTT.

This clonotype was observed at least ten times. CDR3 amino acids: CSVVGGRTNTGELFF. The CDR3 bases are TGCAGCGTTGTTGGCGGGAGGACGAACACCGGGGAGCTGTTTTTT. V and J are TRBV29-1 and TRBJ2-2; TRBD2 aligns across 8 bases. The CDR3 totals 15 residues. V gave up 4 bases and J gave up 0 bases; unmatched junction bases: 4. The germline gives CDR1 SQVTM, CDR2 ANQGSEA.

This clonotype turned up a few times. This chain joins TRBV2 and TRBJ2-7; 7 nucleotides align to TRBD2. V was clipped by 7 bases and J by 2 bases; unmatched bases: 11. Germline CDR1 reads SNHLY; CDR2 reads FYNNEI. The CDR3 covers 15 residues. In DNA, the CDR3 is TGTGCCAGCACTGGCTTGCGCGGGGGACCCTACGAGCAGTACTTC. Its protein product is CASTGLRGGPYEQYF.

This chain connects TRBV4-1 to TRBJ1-4, with D tentatively TRBD1 (6 bases). The V end was cut by 6 bases, the J end by 0 bases, with 11 bases between. Germline V gives CDR1 MGHRA, CDR2 YSYEKL. CDR3 length: 15 amino acids. CDR3 protein: CASSRQETTNEKLFF. DNA of the CDR3: TGCGCCAGCAGTCGACAGGAAACAACTAATGAAAAACTGTTTTTT.

CDR3 DNA: TGTGCCATCAGTGTGGGCGGGGGCCTTTACAATGAGCAGTTCTTC. This gives the protein CAISVGGGLYNEQFF. The chain joins TRBV10-3 to TRBJ2-1, with D tentatively TRBD2 (7 bases). The CDR3 spans 15 residues. The V and J ends lost 4 bases and 4 bases respectively, with 14 bases between them. The germline V gene has CDR1 ENHRY and CDR2 SYGVKD.

The chain employs TRBV5-1 and TRBJ2-3; 7 positions agree with TRBD1. The CDR3 covers 14 residues. The ends lost 5 bases at V and 2 bases at J; junction bases unmatched: 5. The germline V gene has CDR1 SGHRS and CDR2 YFSETQ. The CDR3 region is CASRKGGNTDTQYF. CDR3 in DNA: TGCGCCAGCAGAAAAGGGGGCAACACAGATACGCAGTATTTT.

This clonotype was counted between two and nine times. The chain employs TRBV5-1 and TRBJ2-2, with 8 positions matching TRBD2. V shed 4 bases, J shed 3 bases, and the junction held 5 bases outside the gene matches. Germline values: CDR1 SGHRS, CDR2 YFSETQ. The CDR3 sequence is 15 residues long. The CDR3 sequence is CASSQTSEDTGELFF. For the CDR3, the DNA is TGCGCCAGCAGCCAGACTAGCGAGGACACCGGGGAGCTGTTTTTT.

In its sample, this clonotype was seen many times. The chain combines TRBV4-2 with TRBJ2-5, with 10 positions matching TRBD2. The CDR3 is 14 residues long. Unmatched junction bases numbered 1, after V lost 2 bases and J lost 4 bases. Germline values: CDR1 LGHNA, CDR2 YNFKEQ. The CDR3: CASSQSSGRETQYF. CDR3 nucleotides: TGTGCCAGCAGCCAATCTAGCGGGAGAGAGACCCAGTACTTC.

V is TRBV25-1 and J is TRBJ1-3; D uncertain. The CDR3 sequence is 16 residues long. Germline V lookup: CDR1 MGHDK, CDR2 SYGVNS. V lost 2 bases and J lost 2, with 13 bases in between. The CDR3 DNA is TGTGCCAGCAGTGAACAGGTTTATCCGGCTGGAAACACCATATATTTT. Translated: CASSEQVYPAGNTIYF.

There are a few counts of this clonotype. The V gene is TRBV13, the J gene TRBJ2-3; D could derive from TRBD1 or TRBD2 (5 bases each). Trimming removed 5 bases from V and 2 bases from J, with 17 bases in between. CDR1 PRHDT and CDR2 FYEKMQ come from the germline V gene (reference sequence). CDR3 length: 16 amino acids. The chain's CDR3 is CASSPGTSRDTDTQYF. The DNA of the CDR3 is TGTGCCAGCAGCCCCGGGACGTCCCGCGACACAGATACGCAGTATTTT.

This clonotype was picked up a small number of times. The chain uses TRBV3-1 and TRBJ1-6; 7 nucleotides align to TRBD1. Germline CDR1 reads LGHDT; CDR2 reads YNNKEL (reference sequence). The CDR3 runs 15 residues. With V trimmed by 4 bases and J by 10 bases, 10 bases remained unmatched. This CDR3 is CASSPSTGERSPLHF. The CDR3 coding sequence is TGTGCCAGCAGCCCCTCAACAGGGGAAAGGTCACCCCTCCACTTT.

This clonotype was seen only a few times. V and J are TRBV30 and TRBJ2-3, with D possibly matching TRBD2 (6 bases). V was pared by 4 bases and J by 3 bases, with 11 bases between. The germline gives CDR1 GTSNPN, CDR2 SVGIG (reference sequence). The CDR3 runs to 13 residues. In DNA form, the CDR3 reads TGTGCCTGGATAGTGGGAGGAACAGATACGCAGTATTTT. Encoded protein: CAWIVGGTDTQYF.

The chain carries TRBV2 and TRBJ1-2; 7 positions agree with TRBD1. Trimming took 6 bases from V and 2 from J; bases not matched to a gene: 3. Germline values: CDR1 SNHLY, CDR2 FYNNEI. This CDR3 spans 13 amino acids. The CDR3 here is CASRRGLNYGYTF. CDR3 DNA: TGTGCCAGCAGAAGGGGGCTAAACTATGGCTACACCTTC. The full variable domain, completed using reference TRBV2 and TRBJ1-2, is EPEVTQTPSHQVTQMGQEVILRCVPISNHLYFYWYRQILGQKVEFLVSFYNNEISEKSEIFDDQFSVERPDGSNFTLKIRSTKLEDSAMYFCASRRGLNYGYTFGSGTRLTVV.

The J gene is TRBJ2-6, the V gene TRBV12-3 or TRBV12-4; 9 bases align to TRBD1. The CDR3 length is 17 residues. Unmatched junction bases numbered 6, after V lost 6 bases and J lost 0 bases. The DNA for the CDR3 is TGTGCCAGCAGGATCACAGGGGGCTCCTCTGGGGCCAACGTCCTGACTTTC. Encoded protein: CASRITGGSSGANVLTF.